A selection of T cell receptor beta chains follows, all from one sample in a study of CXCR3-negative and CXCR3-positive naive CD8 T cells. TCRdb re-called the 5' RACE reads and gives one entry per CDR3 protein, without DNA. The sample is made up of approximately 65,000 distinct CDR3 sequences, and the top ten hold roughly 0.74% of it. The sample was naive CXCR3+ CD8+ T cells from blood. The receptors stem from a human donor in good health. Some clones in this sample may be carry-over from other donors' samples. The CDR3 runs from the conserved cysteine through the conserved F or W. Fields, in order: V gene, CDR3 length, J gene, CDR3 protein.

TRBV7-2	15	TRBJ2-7	CASSLRQGGLYEQYF
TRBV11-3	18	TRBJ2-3	CASSLDRRTAGGTDTQYF
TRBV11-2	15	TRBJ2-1	CASSLAGASYNEQFF
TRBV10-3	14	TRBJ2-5	CAISDVWGQETQYF
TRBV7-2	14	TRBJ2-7	CASSPGLAIYEQYF
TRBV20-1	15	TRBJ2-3	CSARLAGAPTDTQYF
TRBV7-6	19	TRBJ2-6	CASSSPDWTGSSGANVLTF
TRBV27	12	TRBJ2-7	CASMAGSYEQYF
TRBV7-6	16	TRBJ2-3	CASSPRHRVLTDTQYF
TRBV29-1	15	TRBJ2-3	CSVEVLAANTDTQYF
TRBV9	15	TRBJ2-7	CASSFGDQQTYEQYF
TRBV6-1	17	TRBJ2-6	CASNRRTAPSGANVLTF
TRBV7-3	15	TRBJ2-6	CASSSQNSGANVLTF
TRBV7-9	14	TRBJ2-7	CASSPAGGSYEQYF
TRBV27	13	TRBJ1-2	CASSFLPRGGYTF
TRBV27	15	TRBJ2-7	CASSSTTGGIYEQYF
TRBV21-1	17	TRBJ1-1	CASIRTAQEGVNTEAFF
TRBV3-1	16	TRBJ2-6	CASTGTGDSGANVLTF
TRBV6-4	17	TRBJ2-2	CASSDVFGSEPTGELFF
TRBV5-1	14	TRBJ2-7	CASSFDSMSYEQYF
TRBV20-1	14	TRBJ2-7	CSARWLPEDYEQYF
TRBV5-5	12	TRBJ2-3	CASSLGDSSPYF
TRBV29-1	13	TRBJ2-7	CSVKTGGNYEQYF
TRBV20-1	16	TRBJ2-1	CSARPGLASSYNEQFF
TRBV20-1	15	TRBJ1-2	CSARDAGGVTYGYTF
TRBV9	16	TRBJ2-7	CASSTDRTSGTYEQYF
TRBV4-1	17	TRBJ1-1	CASSQVRGGGLNTEAFF
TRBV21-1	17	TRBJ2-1	CASSKGSPGHNYNEQFF
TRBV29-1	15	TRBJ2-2	CSVEDAGSNTGELFF
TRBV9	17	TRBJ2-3	CASSEVGDSAGTDTQYF
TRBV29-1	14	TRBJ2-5	CSVTPLEVGETQYF
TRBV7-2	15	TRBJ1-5	CASSLDWGGNQPQHF
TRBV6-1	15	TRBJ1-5	CASSEDRLEIKPQHF
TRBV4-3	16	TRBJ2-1	CASSQDPRQGYNEQFF
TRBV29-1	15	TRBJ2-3	CSVDNQAFGPDTQYF
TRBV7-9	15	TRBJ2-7	CASSLAGTISYEQYF
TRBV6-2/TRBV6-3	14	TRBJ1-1	CASSYAWVYTEAFF
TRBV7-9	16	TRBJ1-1	CASSPSRGRMNTEAFF
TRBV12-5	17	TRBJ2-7	CASGPPTLGLAESEQYF
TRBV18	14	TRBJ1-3	CASSEDSDGNTIYF
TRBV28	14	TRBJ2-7	CASSFYRGSYEQYF
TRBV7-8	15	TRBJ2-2	CASSLLQGQGGELFF
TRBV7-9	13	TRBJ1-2	CASSPSPQGVHTF
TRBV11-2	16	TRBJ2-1	CASSQTGLAGVHEQFF
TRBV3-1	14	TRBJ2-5	CASSQSAGQETQYF
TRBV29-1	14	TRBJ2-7	CSVVGRGGSYEQYF
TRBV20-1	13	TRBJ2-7	CSARDLRDYEQYF
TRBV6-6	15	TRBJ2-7	CASSYSRQDSYEQYF